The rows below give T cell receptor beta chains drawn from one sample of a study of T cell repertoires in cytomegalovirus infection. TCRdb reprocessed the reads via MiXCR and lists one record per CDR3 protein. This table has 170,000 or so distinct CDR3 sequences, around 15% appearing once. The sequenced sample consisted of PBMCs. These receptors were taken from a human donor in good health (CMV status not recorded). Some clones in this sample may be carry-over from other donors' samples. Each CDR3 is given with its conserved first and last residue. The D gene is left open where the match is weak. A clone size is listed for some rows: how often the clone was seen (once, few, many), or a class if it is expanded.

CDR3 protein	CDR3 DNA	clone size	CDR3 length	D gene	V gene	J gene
CASSDRGKDSPLHF	TGTGCCAGCAGCGACAGGGGGAAGGATTCACCCCTCCACTTT	few	14	TRBD1	TRBV2	TRBJ1-6
CASSPTSGRGNEQFF	TGTGCCAGCAGCCCGACTAGCGGGAGAGGTAATGAGCAGTTCTTC	few	15	TRBD2	TRBV28	TRBJ2-1
CASSPQTGMGYNEQFF	TGTGCCAGCAGTCCTCAGACAGGGATGGGGTACAATGAGCAGTTCTTC	many	16	TRBD1	TRBV12-3/TRBV12-4	TRBJ2-1
CASSLRREGDGELFF	TGTGCCAGCAGCTTACGGCGGGAGGGTGACGGGGAGCTGTTTTTT	many	15	TRBD2	TRBV7-8	TRBJ2-2
CASSLVGTANTEAFF	TGTGCCAGCAGCTTAGTAGGGACAGCGAACACTGAAGCTTTCTTT	many	15	TRBD1	TRBV7-2	TRBJ1-1
CSAWTGGAGYTF	TGCAGTGCCTGGACAGGGGGAGCAGGCTACACCTTC	-	12	TRBD1	TRBV20-1	TRBJ1-2
CASSRYRGVQETQYF	TGTGCCAGCAGTCGATACAGGGGTGTACAAGAGACCCAGTACTTC	-	15	TRBD1	TRBV6-1	TRBJ2-5
CASSLDPSGEQFF	TGCGCCAGCAGCTTGGATCCCTCCGGGGAGCAGTTCTTC	-	13	-	TRBV5-1	TRBJ2-1
CASSLTLAGVSEQYF	TGCGCCAGCAGCTTGACTCTAGCGGGAGTGTCCGAGCAGTACTTC	-	15	TRBD2	TRBV5-1	TRBJ2-7
CSATASRGTEAFF	TGCAGTGCTACAGCCTCTAGAGGTACTGAAGCTTTCTTT	-	13	-	TRBV20-1	TRBJ1-1
CASSPTGGLKGYTF	TGTGCCAGCAGTCCGACAGGGGGCTTGAAGGGCTACACCTTC	few	14	TRBD1	TRBV12-3/TRBV12-4	TRBJ1-2
CASRPRRSNQPQHF	TGTGCCAGTCGACCGAGGCGGAGCAATCAGCCCCAGCATTTT	-	14	-	TRBV12-3/TRBV12-4	TRBJ1-5
CASSLGHSFRRSGANVLTF	TGTGCCAGCAGCTTGGGGCATTCTTTCAGACGGTCTGGGGCCAACGTCCTGACTTTC	few	19	-	TRBV7-2	TRBJ2-6
CASTRLAGGQETQYF	TGTGCCAGCACAAGACTAGCGGGGGGACAAGAGACCCAGTACTTC	many	15	TRBD2	TRBV2	TRBJ2-5
CASSAGQGYPGANVLTF	TGTGCCAGCAGCGCGGGACAGGGGTACCCTGGGGCCAACGTCCTGACTTTC	many	17	TRBD1	TRBV7-2	TRBJ2-6
CASSLGGLAGPYNEQFF	TGTGCCAGCAGCTTGGGGGGACTAGCGGGCCCCTACAATGAGCAGTTCTTC	many	17	TRBD2	TRBV7-8	TRBJ2-1
CASSLGGHDYGYTF	TGTGCCAGCAGCTTGGGGGGACACGACTATGGCTACACCTTC	-	14	-	TRBV7-8	TRBJ1-2
CASSHSGGATGELFF	TGTGCCAGCAGCCACAGCGGGGGTGCTACCGGGGAGCTGTTTTTT	-	15	TRBD2	TRBV14	TRBJ2-2
CATRGSSGASYEQYF	TGTGCCACCCGGGGATCTAGCGGAGCCTCCTACGAGCAGTACTTC	-	15	TRBD2	TRBV10-3	TRBJ2-7
CASSLSKELFF	TGTGCCAGCAGCTTATCGAAGGAGCTGTTTTTT	many	11	-	TRBV7-2	TRBJ2-2
CASRHDRATGNTIYF	TGTGCCAGCAGGCATGACAGGGCAACTGGAAACACCATATATTTT	many	15	TRBD1	TRBV12-3/TRBV12-4	TRBJ1-3
CATQIDKYNEQFF	TGCGCCACACAAATCGACAAGTACAATGAGCAGTTCTTC	-	13	-	TRBV23-1	TRBJ2-1
CASKEIIISYEQYF	TGTGCCAGCAAGGAGATAATTATATCCTACGAGCAGTACTTC	few	14	-	TRBV6-5	TRBJ2-7
CASSLLPGQGARTEAFF	TGTGCCAGCAGTTTACTACCGGGACAGGGGGCGAGGACTGAAGCTTTCTTT	few	17	TRBD1	TRBV28	TRBJ1-1
CSANWASGGEQYF	TGCAGTGCTAACTGGGCTAGCGGGGGCGAGCAGTACTTC	many	13	TRBD2	TRBV20-1	TRBJ2-7
CASSEGRPARATQYF	TGCGCCAGCAGTGAAGGCAGACCGGCCCGGGCGACCCAGTACTTC	few	15	-	TRBV5-1	TRBJ2-5
CASRESGVTSNTEAFF	TGTGCCAGCAGGGAGTCAGGCGTCACTTCGAACACTGAAGCTTTCTTT	-	16	-	TRBV2	TRBJ1-1
CASSHGGGFSSYNEQFF	TGTGCCAGCAGCCACGGAGGGGGCTTCAGCTCCTACAATGAGCAGTTCTTC	few	17	-	TRBV6-1	TRBJ2-1
CASSLFLADTQYF	TGTGCCAGCAGTTTATTTCTAGCAGATACGCAGTATTTT	few	13	-	TRBV28	TRBJ2-3
CASSPTGSWGEQYF	TGTGCCAGCAGCCCGACAGGTTCTTGGGGAGAACAGTACTTC	many	14	-	TRBV7-2	TRBJ2-7
CASSFFQGGGREYEKLFF	TGTGCCAGCAGTTTTTTTCAGGGGGGGGGAAGGGAATATGAAAAACTGTTTTTT	many	18	TRBD1	TRBV28	TRBJ1-4
CASSSPRQGRTEAFF	TGTGCCAGCAGCTCCCCCCGGCAGGGAAGGACTGAAGCTTTCTTT	many	15	-	TRBV7-9	TRBJ1-1
CSVSRQGKAAAFF	TGCAGCGTTAGCAGACAGGGGAAGGCTGCAGCTTTCTTT	-	13	TRBD1	TRBV29-1	TRBJ1-1
CASGATGGSYEQYF	TGTGCTAGTGGCGCAACAGGGGGGTCCTACGAGCAGTACTTC	-	14	TRBD1	TRBV12-5	TRBJ2-7
CASSLALRGISRSEQYF	TGTGCCAGCAGTTTAGCGCTGCGGGGCATCTCAAGATCCGAGCAGTACTTC	-	17	-	TRBV12-3/TRBV12-4	TRBJ2-7
CASRGTGGAYNEQFF	TGTGCCAGCCGGGGGACAGGGGGGGCCTACAATGAGCAGTTCTTC	many	15	TRBD1	TRBV28	TRBJ2-1
CAWGQNYEQYF	TGTGCCTGGGGACAGAACTACGAGCAGTACTTC	few	11	-	TRBV30	TRBJ2-7
CASSPIPGPAGETQYF	TGTGCCAGTAGTCCCATACCGGGACCGGCGGGAGAGACCCAGTACTTC	-	16	-	TRBV19	TRBJ2-5
CASLTSGRAIYEQYF	TGTGCCAGCTTAACTAGCGGGAGGGCCATCTACGAGCAGTACTTC	many	15	TRBD2	TRBV28	TRBJ2-7
CASSQGQGMGEQYF	TGTGCCAGCAGTCAGGGACAGGGGATGGGAGAGCAGTACTTC	-	14	TRBD1	TRBV6-1	TRBJ2-7
CASSLKGWGTDTQYF	TGTGCCAGCAGCTTAAAGGGATGGGGCACAGATACGCAGTATTTT	many	15	-	TRBV7-8	TRBJ2-3
CASSLRVMGDTQYF	TGTGCCAGCAGCTTACGGGTTATGGGGGATACGCAGTATTTT	many	14	-	TRBV7-3	TRBJ2-3
CASSLYGGGRSGANVLTF	TGTGCCAGCAGCTTGTACGGCGGTGGACGCTCTGGGGCCAACGTCCTGACTTTC	-	18	-	TRBV5-6	TRBJ2-6